This T cell receptor beta chain was sequenced during a study of technical replicates of blood from several donors. The V end was cut by 2 bases, the J end by 1 base, with 8 bases between. The CDR3 covers 15 residues. The germline V gene has CDR1 PRHDT and CDR2 FYEKMQ (reference sequence). Sequenced by immunoSEQ multiplex PCR; TCRdb stores in-frame clones only, minus some. The table lists around 83,000 clones, over 85% of them singletons. This sequence was found in a human donor in good health. Sequences were obtained from T cells isolated from PBMCs. This chain connects TRBV13 to TRBJ2-2, with D tentatively TRBD1 (5 bases). CDR3: CASSLRQGNTGELFF. CDR3 coding DNA: TGTGCCAGCAGCTTACGTCAGGGGAACACCGGGGAGCTGTTTTTT.